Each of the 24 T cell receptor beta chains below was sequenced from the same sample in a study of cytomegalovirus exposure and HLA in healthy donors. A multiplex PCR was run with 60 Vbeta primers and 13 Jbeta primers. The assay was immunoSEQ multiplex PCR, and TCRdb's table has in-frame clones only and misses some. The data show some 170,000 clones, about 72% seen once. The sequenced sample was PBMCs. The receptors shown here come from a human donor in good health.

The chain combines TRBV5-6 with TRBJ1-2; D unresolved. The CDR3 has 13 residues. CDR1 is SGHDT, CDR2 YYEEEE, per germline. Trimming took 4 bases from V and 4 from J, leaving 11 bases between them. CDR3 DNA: TGTGCCAGCAGCCCCGATGGCCCCTATGGCTACACCTTC. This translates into CASSPDGPYGYTF.

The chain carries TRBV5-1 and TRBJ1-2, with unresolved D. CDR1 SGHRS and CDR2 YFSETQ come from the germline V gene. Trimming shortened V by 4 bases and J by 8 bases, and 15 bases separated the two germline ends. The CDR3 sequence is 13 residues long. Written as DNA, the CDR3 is TGCGCCAGCAGCCCACTAAATACACGCGGCTACACCTTC. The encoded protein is CASSPLNTRGYTF.

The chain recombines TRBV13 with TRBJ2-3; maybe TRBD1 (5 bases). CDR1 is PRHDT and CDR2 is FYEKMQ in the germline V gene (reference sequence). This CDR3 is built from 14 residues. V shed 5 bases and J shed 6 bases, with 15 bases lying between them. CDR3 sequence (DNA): TGTGCCAGCAGCCCCCTCAGGGCCCTCGATACGCAGTATTTT. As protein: CASSPLRALDTQYF.

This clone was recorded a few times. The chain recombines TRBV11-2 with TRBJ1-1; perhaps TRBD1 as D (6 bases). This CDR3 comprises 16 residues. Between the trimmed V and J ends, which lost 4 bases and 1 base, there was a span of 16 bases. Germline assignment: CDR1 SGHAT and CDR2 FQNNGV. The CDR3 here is CASSSTRGRRNTEAFF. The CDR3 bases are TGTGCCAGCAGCTCAACCAGGGGTAGAAGGAACACTGAAGCTTTCTTT.

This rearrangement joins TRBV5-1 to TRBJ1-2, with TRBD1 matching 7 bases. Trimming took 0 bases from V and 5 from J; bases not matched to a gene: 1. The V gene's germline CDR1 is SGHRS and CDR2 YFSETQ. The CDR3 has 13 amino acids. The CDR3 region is CASSLETGYGYTF. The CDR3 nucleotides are TGCGCCAGCAGCTTGGAGACAGGGTATGGCTACACCTTC.

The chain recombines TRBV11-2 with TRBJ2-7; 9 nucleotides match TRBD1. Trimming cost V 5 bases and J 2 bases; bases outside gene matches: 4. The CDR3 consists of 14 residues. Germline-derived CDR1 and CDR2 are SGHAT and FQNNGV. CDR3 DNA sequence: TGTGCCAGCAGCACCGGGACAGGGCCCTACGAGCAGTACTTC. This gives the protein CASSTGTGPYEQYF. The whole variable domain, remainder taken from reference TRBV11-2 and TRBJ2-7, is EAGVAQSPRYKIIEKRQSVAFWCNPISGHATLYWYQQILGQGPKLLIQFQNNGVVDDSQLPKDRFSAERLKGVDSTLKIQPAKLEDSAVYLCASSTGTGPYEQYFGPGTRLTVT.

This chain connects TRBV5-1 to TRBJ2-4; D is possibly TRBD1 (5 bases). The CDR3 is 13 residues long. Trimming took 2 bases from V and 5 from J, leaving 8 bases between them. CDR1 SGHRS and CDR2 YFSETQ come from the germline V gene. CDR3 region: CASSFQGENIQYF. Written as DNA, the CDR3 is TGCGCCAGCAGCTTCCAGGGTGAAAACATTCAGTACTTC.

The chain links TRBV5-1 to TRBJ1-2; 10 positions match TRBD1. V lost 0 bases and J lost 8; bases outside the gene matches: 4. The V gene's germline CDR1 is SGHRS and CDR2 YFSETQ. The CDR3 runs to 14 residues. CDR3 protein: CASSLGGDRGGYTF. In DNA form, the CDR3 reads TGCGCCAGCAGCTTGGGAGGGGACAGGGGAGGCTACACCTTC. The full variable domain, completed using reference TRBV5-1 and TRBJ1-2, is KAGVTQTPRYLIKTRGQQVTLSCSPISGHRSVSWYQQTPGQGLQFLFEYFSETQRNKGNFPGRFSGRQFSNSRSEMNVSTLELGDSALYLCASSLGGDRGGYTFGSGTRLTVV.

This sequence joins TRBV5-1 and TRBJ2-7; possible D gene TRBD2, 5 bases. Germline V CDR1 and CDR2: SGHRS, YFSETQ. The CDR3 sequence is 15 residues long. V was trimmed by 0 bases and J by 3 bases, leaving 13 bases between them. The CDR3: CASSLGDRELYEQYF. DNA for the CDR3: TGCGCCAGCAGCTTGGGCGATCGGGAACTCTACGAGCAGTACTTC.

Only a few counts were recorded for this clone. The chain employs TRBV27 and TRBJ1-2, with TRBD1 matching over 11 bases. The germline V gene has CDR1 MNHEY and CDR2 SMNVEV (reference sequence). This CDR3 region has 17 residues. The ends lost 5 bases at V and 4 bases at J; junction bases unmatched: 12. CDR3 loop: CASSLGTGGGEGYGYTF. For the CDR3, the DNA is TGTGCCAGCAGTCTAGGGACAGGGGGGGGAGAAGGCTATGGCTACACCTTC.

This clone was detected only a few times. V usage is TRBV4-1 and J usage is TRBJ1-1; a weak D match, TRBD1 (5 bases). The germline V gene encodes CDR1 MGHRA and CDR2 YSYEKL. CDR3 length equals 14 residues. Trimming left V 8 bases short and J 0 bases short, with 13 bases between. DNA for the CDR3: TGCGCCAGCTCCCAGGGTAGACTGAACACTGAAGCTTTCTTT. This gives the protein CASSQGRLNTEAFF.

The CDR3 loop is CASSYDRDKNIQYF. DNA for the CDR3: TGTGCCAGCAGTTACGACAGGGACAAAAACATTCAGTACTTC. The V call is TRBV6-5, the J call TRBJ2-4; the match to TRBD1 covers 7 bases. CDR1 is MNHEY and CDR2 is SVGAGI in the germline V gene. V shed 2 bases, J shed 3 bases, and the junction held 1 base outside the gene matches. This CDR3 comprises 14 residues.

In DNA form, the CDR3 reads TGTGCCAGCAGTGAAGATTGGGGCAGCACTGAAGCTTTCTTT. Translated, it gives CASSEDWGSTEAFF. The chain carries TRBV6-1 and TRBJ1-1, with D maybe TRBD1 (5 bases). Germline V gene sequence: CDR1 MNHNS, CDR2 SASEGT. The CDR3 extends over 14 amino acids. V was clipped by 1 base and J by 4 bases, with 10 bases between them.

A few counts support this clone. CDR3 sequence reads: CASSPGQGATETQYF. CDR3 bases: TGCGCCAGCAGCCCGGGACAGGGGGCAACAGAGACCCAGTACTTC. This chain links TRBV5-1 with TRBJ2-5, with 12 bases that match TRBD1. The V gene's germline CDR1 is SGHRS and CDR2 YFSETQ. V lost 4 bases and J lost 4; bases outside the gene matches: 5. CDR3 length: 15 amino acids.

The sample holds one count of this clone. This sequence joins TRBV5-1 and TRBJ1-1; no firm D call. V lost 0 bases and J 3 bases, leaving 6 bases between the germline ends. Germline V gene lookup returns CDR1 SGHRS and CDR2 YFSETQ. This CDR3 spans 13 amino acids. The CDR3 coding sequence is TGCGCCAGCAGCTTGGGGCGGTACACTGAAGCTTTCTTT. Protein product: CASSLGRYTEAFF.

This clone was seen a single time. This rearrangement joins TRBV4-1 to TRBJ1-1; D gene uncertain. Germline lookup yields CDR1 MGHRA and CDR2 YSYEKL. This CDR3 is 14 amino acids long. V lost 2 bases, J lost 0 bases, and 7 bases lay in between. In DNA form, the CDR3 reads TGCGCCAGCAGCCAACCCTTCTTGAACACTGAAGCTTTCTTT. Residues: CASSQPFLNTEAFF.

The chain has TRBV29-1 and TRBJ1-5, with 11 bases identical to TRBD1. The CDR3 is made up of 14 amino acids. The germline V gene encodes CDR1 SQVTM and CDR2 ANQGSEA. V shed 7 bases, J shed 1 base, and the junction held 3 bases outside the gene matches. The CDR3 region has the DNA TGCAGCGCGGGGACAGGGGGAAGCAATCAGCCCCAGCATTTT. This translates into CSAGTGGSNQPQHF.

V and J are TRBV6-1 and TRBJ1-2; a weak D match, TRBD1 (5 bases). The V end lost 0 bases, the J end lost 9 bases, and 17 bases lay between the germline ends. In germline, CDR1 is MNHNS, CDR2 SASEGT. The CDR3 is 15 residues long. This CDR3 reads CASSEAGGAAVRYTF. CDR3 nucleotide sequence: TGTGCCAGCAGTGAAGCAGGTGGGGCCGCTGTCCGCTACACCTTC.

CDR3 loop: CAISDPTGSGEKLFF. The DNA for the CDR3 is TGTGCCATCAGTGACCCGACAGGGTCTGGAGAAAAACTGTTTTTT. J is TRBJ1-4 and V is TRBV10-3; 7 positions match TRBD1. V trimming: 3 bases; J trimming: 8 bases; junction bases outside the gene matches: 9. CDR3 length equals 15 residues. The germline V gene encodes CDR1 ENHRY and CDR2 SYGVKD.

The CDR3 reads CSAGQGYNEQFF. The CDR3 nucleotides read TGCAGCGCCGGACAGGGTTACAATGAGCAGTTCTTC. The chain combines TRBV29-1 with TRBJ2-1; TRBD1 matches 8 bases. Germline values: CDR1 SQVTM, CDR2 ANQGSEA. The V and J ends lost 7 bases and 4 bases, in that order; junction bases with no gene match: 3. This CDR3 is 12 amino acids long.

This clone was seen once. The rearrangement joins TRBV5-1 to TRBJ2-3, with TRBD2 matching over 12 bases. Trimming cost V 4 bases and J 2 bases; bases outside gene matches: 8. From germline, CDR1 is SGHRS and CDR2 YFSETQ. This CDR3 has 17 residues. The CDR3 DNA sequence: TGCGCCAGCAGCGAGACCTCTAGCGGGGGGGTCACAGATACGCAGTATTTT. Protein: CASSETSSGGVTDTQYF.

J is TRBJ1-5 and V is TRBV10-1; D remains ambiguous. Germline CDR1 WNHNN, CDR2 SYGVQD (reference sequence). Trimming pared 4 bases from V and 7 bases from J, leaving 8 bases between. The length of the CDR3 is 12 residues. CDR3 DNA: TGCGCCAGCAGTGTTTTGGGCCAGCCCCAGCATTTT. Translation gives CASSVLGQPQHF.

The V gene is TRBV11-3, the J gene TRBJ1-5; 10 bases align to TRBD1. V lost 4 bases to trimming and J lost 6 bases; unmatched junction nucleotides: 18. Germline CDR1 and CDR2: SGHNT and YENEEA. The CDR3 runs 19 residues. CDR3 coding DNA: TGTGCCAGCAGCTCTTCCTCAACCCTTCTGGGACAGGGGATTCAGCCCCAGCATTTT. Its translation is CASSSSSTLLGQGIQPQHF.

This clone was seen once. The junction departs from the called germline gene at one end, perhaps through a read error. CDR3: CAWSVPGTDSIF. DNA for the CDR3: TGTGCCTGGAGTGTACCTGGCACCGACTCAATCTTC. The chain couples TRBV30 to TRBJ1-2, with D unclear. Germline lookup yields CDR1 GTSNPN and CDR2 SVGIG (reference sequence). This CDR3 spans 12 amino acids. The full variable domain, with the rest looked up from reference TRBV30 and TRBJ1-2, is SQTIHQWPATLVQPVGSPLSLECTVEGTSNPNLYWYRQAAGRGLQLLFYSVGIGQISSEVPQNLSASRPQDRQFILSSKKLLLSDSGFYLCAWSVPGTDSIFGSGTRLTVV.